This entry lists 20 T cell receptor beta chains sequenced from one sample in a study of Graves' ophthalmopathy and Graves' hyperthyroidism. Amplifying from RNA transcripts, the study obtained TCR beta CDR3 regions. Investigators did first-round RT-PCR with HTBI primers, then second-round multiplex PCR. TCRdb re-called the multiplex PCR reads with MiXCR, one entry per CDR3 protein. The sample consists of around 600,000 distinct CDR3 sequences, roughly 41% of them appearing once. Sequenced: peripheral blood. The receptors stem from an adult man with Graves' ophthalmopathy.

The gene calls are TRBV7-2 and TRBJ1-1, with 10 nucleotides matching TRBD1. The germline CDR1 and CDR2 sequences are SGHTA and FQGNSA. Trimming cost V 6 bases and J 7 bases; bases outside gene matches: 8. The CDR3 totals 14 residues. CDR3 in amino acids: CASRRDRGGGEAFF. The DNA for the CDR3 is TGTGCCAGCAGACGGGACAGGGGAGGAGGTGAAGCTTTCTTT.

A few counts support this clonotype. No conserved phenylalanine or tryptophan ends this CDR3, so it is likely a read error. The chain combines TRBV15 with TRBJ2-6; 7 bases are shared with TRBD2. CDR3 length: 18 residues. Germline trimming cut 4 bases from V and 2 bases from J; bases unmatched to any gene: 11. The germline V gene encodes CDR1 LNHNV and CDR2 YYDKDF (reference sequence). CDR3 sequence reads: CATSNSLGGPTGANVLTL. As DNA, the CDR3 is TGTGCCACCAGCAACTCCCTGGGAGGGCCCACTGGGGCCAACGTCCTGACTCTC.

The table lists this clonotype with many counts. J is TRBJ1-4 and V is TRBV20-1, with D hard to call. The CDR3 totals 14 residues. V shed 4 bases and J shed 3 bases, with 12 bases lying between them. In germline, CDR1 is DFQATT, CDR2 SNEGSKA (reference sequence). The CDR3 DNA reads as TGCAGTGCTATGGTGGGATTGGCTAATGAAAAACTGTTTTTT. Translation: CSAMVGLANEKLFF.

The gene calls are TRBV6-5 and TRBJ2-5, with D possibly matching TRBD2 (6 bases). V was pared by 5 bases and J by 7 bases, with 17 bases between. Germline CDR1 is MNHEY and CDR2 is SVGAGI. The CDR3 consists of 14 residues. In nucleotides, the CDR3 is TGTGCCAGCAGTGAAGCGGAGGGCCCGGGGACCCAGTACTTC. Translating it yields CASSEAEGPGTQYF.

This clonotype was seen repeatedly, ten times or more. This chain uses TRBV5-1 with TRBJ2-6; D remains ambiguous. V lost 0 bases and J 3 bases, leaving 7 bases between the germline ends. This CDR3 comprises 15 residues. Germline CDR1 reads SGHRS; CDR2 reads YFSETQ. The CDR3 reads CASSLEAFGANVLTF. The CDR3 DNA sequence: TGCGCCAGCAGCTTGGAAGCGTTTGGGGCCAACGTCCTGACTTTC.

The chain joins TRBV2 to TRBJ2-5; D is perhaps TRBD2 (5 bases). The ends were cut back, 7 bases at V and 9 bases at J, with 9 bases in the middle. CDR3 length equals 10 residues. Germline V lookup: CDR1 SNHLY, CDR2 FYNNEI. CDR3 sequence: CASTEEAQYF. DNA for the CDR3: TGTGCCAGCACGGAGGAGGCCCAGTACTTC.

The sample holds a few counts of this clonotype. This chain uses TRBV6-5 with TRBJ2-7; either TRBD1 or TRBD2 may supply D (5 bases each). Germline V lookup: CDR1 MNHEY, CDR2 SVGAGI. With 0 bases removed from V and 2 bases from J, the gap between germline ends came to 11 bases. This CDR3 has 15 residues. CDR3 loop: CASSYSQGRTYEQYF. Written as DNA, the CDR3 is TGTGCCAGCAGTTACTCCCAGGGACGTACCTACGAGCAGTACTTC.

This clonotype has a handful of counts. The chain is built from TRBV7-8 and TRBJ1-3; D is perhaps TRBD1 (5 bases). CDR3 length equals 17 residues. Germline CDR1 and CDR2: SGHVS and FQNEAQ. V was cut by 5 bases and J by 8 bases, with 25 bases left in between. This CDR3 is CASSPRGDGARKDTIYF. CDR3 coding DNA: TGTGCCAGCAGCCCCCGTGGGGACGGGGCCAGAAAGGACACCATATATTTT.

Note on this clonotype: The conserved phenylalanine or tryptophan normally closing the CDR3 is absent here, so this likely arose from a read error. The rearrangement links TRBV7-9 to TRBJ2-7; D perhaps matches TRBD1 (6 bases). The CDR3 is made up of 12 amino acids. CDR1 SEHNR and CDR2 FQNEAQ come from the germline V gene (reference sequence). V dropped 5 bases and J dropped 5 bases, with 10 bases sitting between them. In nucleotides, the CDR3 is TGTGCCAGCAGCCTACAGGGAAACGAGCAGTACTAC. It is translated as CASSLQGNEQYY.

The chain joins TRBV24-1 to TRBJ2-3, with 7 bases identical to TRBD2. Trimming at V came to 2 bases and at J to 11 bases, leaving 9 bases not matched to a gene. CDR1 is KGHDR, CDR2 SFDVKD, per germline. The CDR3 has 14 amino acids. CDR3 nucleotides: TGTGCCACCAGTGATTCGGGGGGACCCCTTATGCAGTATTTT. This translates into CATSDSGGPLMQYF.

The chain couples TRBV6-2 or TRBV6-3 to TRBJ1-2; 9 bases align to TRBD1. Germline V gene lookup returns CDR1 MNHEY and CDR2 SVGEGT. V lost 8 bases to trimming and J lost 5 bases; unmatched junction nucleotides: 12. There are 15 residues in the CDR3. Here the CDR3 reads CASSPPGDRVYGYTF. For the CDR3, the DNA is TGTGCCAGCTCACCACCGGGGGACAGGGTTTATGGCTACACCTTC.

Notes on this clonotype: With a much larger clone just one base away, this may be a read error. The CDR3 sequence: CASSPTDWYQEAQYF. The CDR3 DNA reads TGTGCCAGCAGCCCAACCGACTGGTACCAAGAGGCCCAGTACTTC. V is TRBV11-1 and J is TRBJ2-5, with D unclear. Per the germline V gene, CDR1 is SGHAT and CDR2 is FQDESV (reference sequence). The CDR3 loop spans 15 amino acids.

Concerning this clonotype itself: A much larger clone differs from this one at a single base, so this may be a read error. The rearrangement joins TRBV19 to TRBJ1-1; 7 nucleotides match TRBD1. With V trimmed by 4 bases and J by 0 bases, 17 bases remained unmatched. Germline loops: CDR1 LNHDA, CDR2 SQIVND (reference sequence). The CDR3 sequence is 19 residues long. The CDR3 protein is CASSTSYGTDVNLNTEAFF. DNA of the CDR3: TGTGCCAGTAGTACTTCTTACGGGACAGACGTTAACCTGAACACTGAAGCTTTCTTT.

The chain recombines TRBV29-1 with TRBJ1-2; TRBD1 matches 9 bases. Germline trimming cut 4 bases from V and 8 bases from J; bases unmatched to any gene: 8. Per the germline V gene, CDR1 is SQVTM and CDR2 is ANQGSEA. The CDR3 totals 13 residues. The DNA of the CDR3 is TGCAGCGTTGGAAGTACAGGGGGCTCAGGCTACACCTTC. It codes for CSVGSTGGSGYTF. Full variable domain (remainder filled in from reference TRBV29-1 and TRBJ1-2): SAVISQKPSRDICQRGTSLTIQCQVDSQVTMMFWYRQQPGQSLTLIATANQGSEATYESGFVIDKFPISRPNLTFSTLTVSNMSPEDSSIYLCSVGSTGGSGYTFGSGTRLTVV.

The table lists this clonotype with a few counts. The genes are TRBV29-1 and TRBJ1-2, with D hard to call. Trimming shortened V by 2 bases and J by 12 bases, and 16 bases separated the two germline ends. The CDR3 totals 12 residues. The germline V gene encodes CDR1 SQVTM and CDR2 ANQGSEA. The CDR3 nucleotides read TGCAGCGTTGAAAAGGTGAACTCTGGAAACACCTTC. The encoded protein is CSVEKVNSGNTF.

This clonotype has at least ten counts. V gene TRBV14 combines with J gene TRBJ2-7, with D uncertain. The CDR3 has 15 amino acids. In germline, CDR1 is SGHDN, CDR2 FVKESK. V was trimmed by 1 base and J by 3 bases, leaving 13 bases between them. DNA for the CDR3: TGTGCCAGCAGCCAAGGGACCCAAGGCAACTACGAGCAGTACTTC. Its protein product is CASSQGTQGNYEQYF.

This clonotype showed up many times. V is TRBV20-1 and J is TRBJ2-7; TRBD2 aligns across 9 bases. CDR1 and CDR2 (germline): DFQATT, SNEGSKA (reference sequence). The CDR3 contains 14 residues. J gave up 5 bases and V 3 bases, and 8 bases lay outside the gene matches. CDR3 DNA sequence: TGCAGTGCTAGGAGGTCGAGCGGGAGGAACGAGCAGTACTTC. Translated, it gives CSARRSSGRNEQYF.

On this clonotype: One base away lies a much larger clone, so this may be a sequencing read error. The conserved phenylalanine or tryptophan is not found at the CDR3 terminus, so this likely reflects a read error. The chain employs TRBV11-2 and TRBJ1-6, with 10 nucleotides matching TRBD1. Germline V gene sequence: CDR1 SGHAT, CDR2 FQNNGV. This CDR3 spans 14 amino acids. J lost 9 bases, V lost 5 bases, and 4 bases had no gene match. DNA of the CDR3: TGTGCCAGCAGCAGAGACAGGGGGCCTTCACCCCTCCACCTT. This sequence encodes CASSRDRGPSPLHL.

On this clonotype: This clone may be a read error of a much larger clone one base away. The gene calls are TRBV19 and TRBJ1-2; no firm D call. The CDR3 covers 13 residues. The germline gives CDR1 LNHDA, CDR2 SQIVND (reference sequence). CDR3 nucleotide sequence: TGTGCCGGTAGTACCCAGATTAACTATGGCTACACCTTC. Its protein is CAGSTQINYGYTF.

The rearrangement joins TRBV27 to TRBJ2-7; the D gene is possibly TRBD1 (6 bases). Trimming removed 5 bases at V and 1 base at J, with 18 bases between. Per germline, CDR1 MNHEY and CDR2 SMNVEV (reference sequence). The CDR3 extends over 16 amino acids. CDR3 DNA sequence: TGTGCCAGCAGTGCATCGGACGGGACAATATCCTACGAGCAGTACTTC. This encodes CASSASDGTISYEQYF.